This passage covers 20 T cell receptor beta chains from one sample sequenced in a study of CD8+CD57+ T cells in acquired aplastic anemia. Genomic DNA, the template, was used for profiling of the TCR beta VDJ and CDR3. MiXCR, run by TCRdb on the reads, gives a single entry per CDR3 protein. The sample gives about 220,000 distinct CDR3 sequences, 34% of which show up once; 1% to 1.3% is in the top ten. The sample consisted of sorted CD4+, CD8+, or CD8+CD57+ T cells (not recorded which) from PBMCs. These receptors all stem from a human donor in good health, serving as a control.

This clonotype came up many times. The chain is built from TRBV20-1 and TRBJ1-5; D possibly corresponds to TRBD1 (5 bases). The CDR3 contains 14 residues. V was cut by 3 bases and J by 4 bases, with 13 bases left in between. Germline values: CDR1 DFQATT, CDR2 SNEGSKA (reference sequence). CDR3 residues: CSASGGESNQPQHF. In nucleotides, the CDR3 is TGCAGTGCTAGCGGGGGGGAGTCAAATCAGCCCCAGCATTTT.

This clonotype showed up many times. This chain joins TRBV2 and TRBJ2-1; TRBD1 agrees at 7 bases. Germline CDR1 reads SNHLY; CDR2 reads FYNNEI. The length of the CDR3 is 15 residues. V lost 6 bases and J lost 3; bases outside the gene matches: 8. The CDR3: CASRAPGQLYNEQFF. In DNA, the CDR3 is TGTGCCAGCAGAGCCCCGGGACAGCTCTACAATGAGCAGTTCTTC.

The table lists this clonotype with a few counts. The V call is TRBV20-1, the J call TRBJ2-3; 15 bases agree with TRBD2. Losses at the gene ends were 6 bases for V and 2 bases for J; bases not matched to a gene: 9. The CDR3 covers 17 residues. Per the germline V gene, CDR1 is DFQATT and CDR2 is SNEGSKA (reference sequence). The CDR3 nucleotides are TGCAGTGCCAGGGGGGGACTAGCGGGAGGTAACACAGATACGCAGTATTTT. It encodes CSARGGLAGGNTDTQYF.

As regards this clonotype: One base away lies a much larger clone, so this may be a sequencing read error. The chain couples TRBV3-1 to TRBJ1-2; unclear D gene. CDR3 length: 13 residues. Deletions cut 1 base from V and 11 bases from J, with 14 bases between. Germline values: CDR1 LGHDT, CDR2 YNNKEL (reference sequence). The CDR3 here is CASSQAIVGAYTF. In nucleotides, the CDR3 is TGTGCCAGCAGCCAAGCCATTGTTGGAGCATACACCTTC.

This clonotype came up many times. V is TRBV7-7 and J is TRBJ1-2; D gene ambiguous. Between the trimmed V and J ends, which lost 7 bases and 4 bases, there was a span of 22 bases. CDR3 size: 16 residues. Germline CDR1 SSHAT, CDR2 FNYEAQ (reference sequence). The CDR3 sequence is CASTFSKTPGIYGYTF. In nucleotides, the CDR3 is TGTGCCAGCACCTTTTCCAAGACACCTGGGATCTATGGCTACACCTTC.

This clonotype was detected only a few times. CDR3 residues: CASSYSVTGTHGNTIYF. CDR3 nucleotides: TGTGCCAGCAGTTACTCAGTAACCGGGACACACGGAAACACCATATATTTT. The rearrangement uses TRBV6-5 and TRBJ1-3; perhaps TRBD1 as D (6 bases). With 0 bases removed from V and 4 bases from J, the gap between germline ends came to 16 bases. The CDR3 length is 17 residues. The V gene's germline CDR1 is MNHEY and CDR2 SVGAGI.

The chain links TRBV7-9 to TRBJ2-7; TRBD1 or TRBD2 may be the D gene (5 bases each). CDR1 and CDR2 from the germline V gene are SEHNR and FQNEAQ (reference sequence). The CDR3 runs 14 residues. Trimming removed 4 bases at V and 2 bases at J, with 12 bases between. The CDR3 protein is CASSYRGTTYEQYF. CDR3 nucleotide sequence: TGTGCCAGCAGCTATCGGGGCACTACCTACGAGCAGTACTTC.

At least ten counts were recorded for this clonotype. J is TRBJ1-1 and V is TRBV19; TRBD1 is a possible D gene (5 bases). Germline V gene sequence: CDR1 LNHDA, CDR2 SQIVND (reference sequence). This CDR3 has 14 residues. Trimming pared 2 bases from V and 4 bases from J, leaving 11 bases between. Written as DNA, the CDR3 is TGTGCCAGTAGTATACTCCAGGGCGGCACTGAAGCTTTCTTT. It yields the protein CASSILQGGTEAFF.

This clonotype was found many times. This sequence joins TRBV4-2 and TRBJ1-5, with 7 bases that match TRBD1. The junction had 10 bases not matched to a gene; V was cut back by 1 base and J by 10 bases. Germline assignment: CDR1 LGHNA and CDR2 YNFKEQ. The length of the CDR3 is 15 residues. CDR3 region: CASSQGTGSIIPQHF. The CDR3, as DNA: TGTGCCAGCAGCCAAGGGACAGGATCGATCATACCCCAGCATTTT.

The V call is TRBV27, the J call TRBJ1-2; tentatively, D is TRBD1 (6 bases). The V end lost 0 bases, the J end lost 8 bases, and 16 bases lay between the germline ends. The CDR3 sequence is 15 residues long. CDR1 is MNHEY and CDR2 is SMNVEV in the germline V gene (reference sequence). As DNA, the CDR3 is TGTGCCAGCAGTTTATCGGCGGGGGGGCGAGGAGGCTACACCTTC. This codes for CASSLSAGGRGGYTF.

This clonotype was counted at least ten times. The V and J genes are TRBV30 and TRBJ1-2, with a tentative D call TRBD1 (5 bases). The CDR3 consists of 14 residues. Germline CDR1 reads GTSNPN; CDR2 reads SVGIG (reference sequence). V lost 1 base to trimming and J lost 1 base, with 10 bases between them. DNA for the CDR3: TGTGCCTGGAGTGACCAGGGACTTAACTATGGCTACACCTTC. Translated, it gives CAWSDQGLNYGYTF.

The J gene is TRBJ1-5, the V gene TRBV6-1; D is uncertain. Per germline, CDR1 MNHNS and CDR2 SASEGT. The CDR3 is 13 amino acids. V was pared by 2 bases and J by 4 bases, with 6 bases between. The CDR3: CASSESKNQPQHF. In DNA, the CDR3 is TGTGCCAGCAGTGAATCGAAGAATCAGCCCCAGCATTTT.

This clonotype was counted a few times. The gene calls are TRBV3-1 and TRBJ1-1; D ambiguous. The CDR3 sequence is 14 residues long. Germline CDR1 and CDR2: LGHDT and YNNKEL (reference sequence). Deletions cut 7 bases from V and 5 bases from J, with 17 bases between. The CDR3 bases are TGTGCCAGCATCCCGTACCTTGGAGGAACTGAAGCTTTCTTT. Translated, it gives CASIPYLGGTEAFF.

V usage is TRBV5-1 and J usage is TRBJ2-7; possibly TRBD2 for D (5 bases). Trimming pared 4 bases from V and 6 bases from J, leaving 26 bases between. CDR3 length: 17 amino acids. The germline gives CDR1 SGHRS, CDR2 YFSETQ. The CDR3 loop reads CASSGMSGLRESGEQYF. The CDR3 bases are TGCGCCAGCAGCGGGATGTCTGGCCTAAGGGAGTCGGGCGAGCAGTACTTC.

In this sample, this clonotype turned up once. The chain carries TRBV19 and TRBJ1-6, with D unresolved. Germline lookup yields CDR1 LNHDA and CDR2 SQIVND (reference sequence). V shed 9 bases and J shed 7 bases, with 13 bases lying between them. The CDR3 is 13 residues long. Written as DNA, the CDR3 is TGTGCCAGCAATCGGCAGTTCAATTCACCCCTCCACTTT. Translated, it gives CASNRQFNSPLHF. Using reference TRBV19 and TRBJ1-6 for the parts outside the CDR3, the full variable domain is DGGITQSPKYLFRKEGQNVTLSCEQNLNHDAMYWYRQDPGQGLRLIYYSQIVNDFQKGDIAEGYSVSREKKESFPLTVTSAQKNPTAFYLCASNRQFNSPLHFGNGTRLTVT.

About this clonotype itself: This clone may be a read error of a much larger clone one base away. The V gene is TRBV27, the J gene TRBJ1-2; possible D gene TRBD1, 5 bases. Germline CDR1 and CDR2: MNHEY and SMNVEV (reference sequence). CDR3 size: 13 residues. The CDR3 is CAGRTGPTVGYTF. For the CDR3, the DNA is TGTGCCGGCAGGACGGGACCTACGGTCGGCTACACCTTC.

A few counts support this clonotype. V gene TRBV12-3 or TRBV12-4 combines with J gene TRBJ2-1, with a possible D match to TRBD1 (6 bases). V lost 5 bases, J lost 7 bases, and 12 bases lay in between. This CDR3 contains 13 residues. CDR3 protein: CASSLIQGNEQFF. CDR3 coding DNA: TGTGCCAGCAGTCTAATACAGGGTAATGAGCAGTTCTTC.

The chain recombines TRBV2 with TRBJ2-3, with TRBD2 identical over 9 bases. The CDR3 consists of 14 residues. J lost 4 bases, V lost 7 bases, and 6 bases had no gene match. CDR1 is SNHLY and CDR2 is FYNNEI in the germline V gene. The CDR3 nucleotides are TGTGCCAGCACTGTAGCGGGAGTGGCAGATACGCAGTATTTT. This sequence encodes CASTVAGVADTQYF.

The V call is TRBV6-1, the J call TRBJ1-5, with 7 bases fitting TRBD1. Germline CDR1 reads MNHNS; CDR2 reads SASEGT. J was trimmed by 2 bases and V by 1 base; bases with no gene match: 2. The CDR3 consists of 15 residues. The CDR3 DNA is TGTGCCAGCAGTGAAGTAGGGGGCGGCAATCAGCCCCAGCATTTT. Its protein is CASSEVGGGNQPQHF.

In its sample, this clonotype was seen a few times. The chain employs TRBV20-1 and TRBJ2-7; 9 positions match TRBD2. After removal of 2 bases from V and 0 bases from J, the junction contained 8 bases not matched to a gene. The CDR3 sequence is 16 residues long. CDR1 and CDR2 (germline): DFQATT, SNEGSKA (reference sequence). This chain's CDR3 is CSARYRAGGSSYEQYF. The CDR3 nucleotides are TGCAGTGCTAGATACCGGGCGGGGGGGTCCTCCTACGAGCAGTACTTC.